The T cell receptor beta chain described here comes from a study of blood T cell repertoires in COVID-19. Study-wide background: Samples taken during acute and convalescent COVID-19 were collected in the United States, Italy and Spain. In each case, the material was cDNA or gDNA derived from T cells, B-cell-depleted T cells, or PBMCs.

A word on this clone: Other DNA sequences of this sample code for an identical CDR3.

The Seattle patients, enrolled during active infection, were followed longitudinally. The method was immunoSEQ multiplex PCR; TCRdb's version includes in-frame clones alone and lacks a portion of them. Of about 390,000 clones in the sample, 87% were seen once. The CDR3 runs 13 residues. Germline V gene data show CDR1 as SNHLY and CDR2 as FYNNEI. V was pared by 8 bases and J by 5 bases, with 6 bases of the junction left unmatched. Source material: peripheral blood. The sequence came from an older woman with COVID-19, enrolled during active disease. The chain couples TRBV2 to TRBJ2-5; 9 nucleotides line up with TRBD1. DNA for the CDR3: TGTGCCAGCTCGGGACAGGGTCGGGAGACCCAGTACTTC. Its protein is CASSGQGRETQYF.